One and the same sample provided the 9 T cell receptor beta chains below, sequenced in a study of blood T cell repertoires in COVID-19. Clones were sequenced by immunoSEQ multiplex PCR, and TCRdb holds only the in-frame ones, with some missing. The sample records some 66,000 clones, roughly 82% being singletons. The sequenced sample was peripheral blood. Receptors originate from a man aged 60 to 75 with acute or convalescent COVID-19.

The chain carries TRBV21-1 and TRBJ2-7; TRBD1, the table's D call, lacks a check against the DNA. TRBV21-1 is assigned pseudogene status. The length of the CDR3 is 13 residues. The CDR3 protein is CASSKYTTYEQYV. CDR3 in DNA: TGTGCCAGCAGCAAATACACAACCTACGAGCAGTACGTC.

This clone was recorded once. This chain joins TRBV10-2 and TRBJ1-2, with a weak D call TRBD1 (5 bases). The germline CDR1 and CDR2 sequences are WSHSY and SAAADI. The CDR3 is 15 residues long. V lost 6 bases and J lost 2, with 16 bases in between. CDR3 loop: CASSLGGTDNYGYTF. The DNA for the CDR3 is TGCGCCAGCAGCCTGGGGGGGACCGACAACTATGGCTACACCTTC.

This rearrangement joins TRBV7-8 to TRBJ2-3; 8 positions agree with TRBD1. CDR3 length equals 17 residues. The V segment lost 5 bases and the J segment 3 bases; nucleotides outside the gene matches: 13. Germline V gene data show CDR1 as SGHVS and CDR2 as FQNEAQ. Here the CDR3 DNA reads TGTGCCAGCAGCCTCCGCGGACAGGGAAGGTGGACAGATACGCAGTATTTT. Its translation: CASSLRGQGRWTDTQYF.

This chain uses TRBV9 with TRBJ2-7; 10 nucleotides agree with TRBD1. Trimming cost V 7 bases and J 7 bases; bases outside gene matches: 20. Per germline, CDR1 SGDLS and CDR2 YYNGEE. The CDR3 is made up of 17 amino acids. The CDR3 is CASGARPGTGVMREQYV. CDR3 in DNA: TGTGCCAGCGGTGCCCGCCCCGGGACAGGGGTTATGAGGGAGCAGTACGTC.

The rearrangement uses TRBV19 and TRBJ1-5; 9 bases are shared with TRBD1. CDR1 is LNHDA and CDR2 is SQIVND in the germline V gene (reference sequence). Trimming at V came to 8 bases and at J to 3 bases, leaving 5 bases not matched to a gene. The CDR3 extends over 14 amino acids. The CDR3 here is CASGGQGVNQPQHF. As DNA, the CDR3 is TGTGCCAGTGGGGGACAGGGTGTCAATCAGCCCCAGCATTTT.

V gene TRBV24-1 combines with J gene TRBJ1-6; no definite D call. The germline V and J ends were trimmed by 5 bases and 5 bases, with 9 bases remaining between them. There are 14 residues in the CDR3. The germline V gene encodes CDR1 KGHDR and CDR2 SFDVKD. CDR3 sequence (DNA): TGTGCCACCAGTGGCCGACACGATAATTCACCCCTCCACTTT. Translated: CATSGRHDNSPLHF.

CDR3 region: CASSQGRNTEAFF. CDR3 nucleotide sequence: TGTGCCAGCAGCCAAGGGAGGAACACTGAAGCTTTCTTT. The chain uses TRBV4-2 and TRBJ1-1, with D uncertain. The length of the CDR3 is 13 residues. V was shortened by 1 base and J by 1 base, with 4 bases between the two germline ends. Germline lookup yields CDR1 LGHNA and CDR2 YNFKEQ.

This rearrangement joins TRBV30 to TRBJ2-5, with a possible D match to TRBD1 (7 bases). Germline V gene lookup returns CDR1 GTSNPN and CDR2 SVGIG (reference sequence). Trimming pared 2 bases from V and 5 bases from J, leaving 12 bases between. The CDR3 spans 13 residues. The CDR3 sequence is CAWSIQGRETQYF. The CDR3 DNA reads TGTGCCTGGAGTATACAGGGGAGGGAGACCCAGTACTTC.

The CDR3 is CASTPRGEGHYEQYV. The CDR3 DNA reads as TGTGCCAGTACCCCCCGCGGGGAAGGGCACTACGAGCAGTACGTC. J is TRBJ2-7 and V is TRBV19, with TRBD2 as a possible D gene (6 bases). The CDR3 is made up of 15 amino acids. V lost 7 bases to trimming and J lost 3 bases, with 19 bases between them. Germline loops: CDR1 LNHDA, CDR2 SQIVND (reference sequence).